These 3 T cell receptor beta chains came from one sample sequenced in a study of CD8+ T cells in alopecia areata (dated by TCRdb to 2016 to 2019). The method behind the library was the immunoSEQ multiplex PCR assay. RNA was extracted from all samples and reverse transcribed into cDNA as template for TCR sequencing. Sourced from immuneACCESS, this table was stored by TCRdb with only in-frame sequences that have V and J called. A share of the clones is absent; for the studies checked, an unresolved V gene accounts for under half, and the remainder has no known explanation. This sample gives about 140,000 clones in total; roughly 82% of them show up just once. Approximately 25% of the sample lies in the top ten. The sample's time point, from its label and the paper: less than five weeks on oral tofacitinib. This specimen's treatment or condition label, per the study, means: oral pan-JAK inhibitor, 5-10 mg twice daily.

The input for sequencing was CD8+ T cells sorted from blood, taken at week 4, from a patient treated with tofacitinib. Every receptor here comes from a human donor with alopecia areata.

The V gene is TRBV2, the J gene TRBJ1-2, with 9 bases aligning to TRBD1. Per the germline V gene, CDR1 is SNHLY and CDR2 is FYNNEI. The CDR3 is made up of 14 amino acids. The junction had 4 bases not matched to a gene; V was cut back by 6 bases and J by 2 bases. CDR3 region: CASRGTGINYGYTF. As DNA, the CDR3 is TGTGCCAGCAGGGGGACAGGGATCAACTATGGCTACACCTTC.

The V and J genes are TRBV6-5 and TRBJ2-1; possibly TRBD2 for D (6 bases). V was trimmed by 5 bases and J by 3 bases, leaving 14 bases between them. This CDR3 is 15 amino acids long. CDR1 is MNHEY and CDR2 is SVGAGI in the germline V gene. This chain's CDR3 is CASSPPGLRYNEQFF. CDR3 coding DNA: TGTGCCAGCAGTCCCCCGGGACTCCGCTACAATGAGCAGTTCTTC.

The V call is TRBV29-1, the J call TRBJ2-7, with TRBD1 as a possible D gene (6 bases). CDR3 length: 13 amino acids. Trimming took 0 bases from V and 5 from J, leaving 11 bases between them. Germline CDR1 SQVTM, CDR2 ANQGSEA. As DNA, the CDR3 is TGCAGCGTTGAAGAGGGGGCGTATCACGAGCAGTACTTC. Translated, it gives CSVEEGAYHEQYF.